These T cell receptor beta chains were read from a single sample in a study of OX40 agonist ivuxolimab in advanced cancers. Libraries were prepared by immunoSEQ multiplex PCR; TCRdb keeps only in-frame clonotypes and omits some of them. The table has about 66,000 clones, 75% to 90% seen once. This material consisted of CD4+ or CD8+ T cells sorted from blood, taken in a trial of the OX40 agonist ivuxolimab. These receptors all stem from an adult with an advanced solid tumor such as melanoma, head and neck, liver or kidney cancer. Each CDR3 is given with its conserved first and last residue. D genes are given only for firm matches. Size tells how often a clone was seen (once, few, many) or the class of an expanded clone, and some rows leave it out.

>TRBJ2-1|TRBD2|NA|TRBV29-1
CSVEAQRDYNEQFF
TGCAGCGTTGAAGCCCAGCGGGATTACAATGAGCAGTTCTTC
>TRBJ1-2|TRBD1|NA|TRBV19
CASSADRDGYGYTF
TGTGCCAGTAGTGCGGACAGGGACGGCTATGGCTACACCTTC
>TRBJ2-1|NA|NA|TRBV27
CASSLLVSSYNEQFF
TGTGCCAGCAGCCTCCTAGTCAGCTCCTACAATGAGCAGTTCTTC
>TRBJ2-7|NA|NA|TRBV7-2
CASSSRGLYEQYF
TGTGCCAGCAGCTCCCGGGGGCTATACGAGCAGTACTTC
>TRBJ1-1|TRBD1|NA|TRBV5-8
CASSRYGTADTEAFF
TGTGCCAGCAGCCGGTACGGGACAGCCGACACTGAAGCTTTCTTT
>TRBJ2-7|NA|NA|TRBV21-1
CASSIGLGGSPIEQYF
TGTGCCAGCAGCATAGGGCTAGGGGGAAGTCCCATCGAGCAGTACTTC
>TRBJ2-1|NA|NA|TRBV7-2
CASSPWTYYNEQFF
TGTGCCAGCAGCCCCTGGACTTACTACAATGAGCAGTTCTTC
>TRBJ2-1|NA|once|TRBV2
CASSEIAVLIEQFF
TGTGCCAGCAGTGAAATAGCGGTGTTAATCGAGCAGTTCTTC
>TRBJ1-2|NA|NA|TRBV29-1
CSVDGPLGGGYTF
TGCAGCGTTGATGGACCCTTGGGGGGTGGCTACACCTTC
>TRBJ2-7|NA|NA|TRBV27
CASGRAGTFYEQYF
TGTGCCAGCGGAAGGGCAGGAACATTCTACGAGCAGTACTTC
>TRBJ2-7|TRBD1|NA|TRBV7-2
CASSFGTGIPGLIANEQYF
TGTGCCAGCAGCTTCGGGACAGGGATTCCGGGACTAATTGCCAACGAGCAGTACTTC
>TRBJ2-1|TRBD2|NA|TRBV11-3
CASSSGLAGGNNEQFF
TGTGCCAGCAGCTCCGGACTAGCGGGAGGGAACAATGAGCAGTTCTTC
>TRBJ1-5|TRBD1|once|TRBV18
CASSPRDSDQPQHF
TGTGCCAGCTCACCACGGGACAGCGATCAGCCCCAGCATTTT
>TRBJ2-7|NA|few|TRBV11-3
CASSLAGSPADEQYF
TGTGCCAGCAGCTTAGCGGGCAGCCCCGCCGACGAGCAGTACTTC
>TRBJ2-7|NA|NA|TRBV14
CASSQGLEGYEQYF
TGTGCCAGCAGCCAAGGGCTTGAGGGGTACGAGCAGTACTTC
>TRBJ2-5|TRBD1|NA|TRBV7-2
CASSTPGQGRTQYF
TGTGCCAGCAGCACCCCGGGACAGGGACGCACCCAGTACTTC
>TRBJ1-4|TRBD1|NA|TRBV19
CASNRDRDEKLFF
TGTGCCAGCAACCGGGACAGGGATGAAAAACTGTTTTTT
>TRBJ2-7|NA|NA|TRBV29-1
CSVEDHEGGRYEQYF
TGCAGCGTTGAAGATCATGAGGGAGGTAGATACGAGCAGTACTTC
>TRBJ2-7|TRBD2|few|TRBV7-2
CASSSGLAYEQYF
TGTGCCAGCAGCTCGGGACTAGCGTACGAGCAGTACTTC
>TRBJ1-5|NA|NA|TRBV5-1
CASSWASGPNQPQHF
TGCGCCAGCAGCTGGGCCTCCGGACCCAATCAGCCCCAGCATTTT
>TRBJ2-5|NA|NA|TRBV15
CATSRVTGLGSETQYF
TGTGCCACCAGCAGAGTGACAGGATTAGGGTCAGAGACCCAGTACTTC
>TRBJ2-2|TRBD1|NA|TRBV5-1
CASSFDRGLNTGELFF
TGCGCCAGCAGCTTTGACAGGGGGCTCAACACCGGGGAGCTGTTTTTT
>TRBJ1-2|NA|NA|TRBV11-2
CASNAGGPNYGYTF
TGTGCCAGCAACGCCGGGGGCCCTAACTATGGCTACACCTTC
>TRBJ1-5|NA|NA|TRBV5-4
CASSSGVDRSQPQHF
TGTGCCAGCAGCTCGGGAGTGGATCGGAGTCAGCCCCAGCATTTT
>TRBJ2-3|NA|NA|TRBV10-2
CASSESRTSLTDTQYF
TGCGCCAGCAGTGAGTCTAGGACAAGCCTCACAGATACGCAGTATTTT
>TRBJ2-5|NA|NA|TRBV5-6
CASSLGGYQETQYF
TGTGCCAGCAGCTTGGGAGGGTACCAAGAGACCCAGTACTTC
>TRBJ2-7|TRBD1|medium-sized|TRBV7-6
CASSLGGQSRLLSYEQYF
TGTGCCAGCAGCTTAGGGGGACAGAGCAGACTCCTTTCCTACGAGCAGTACTTC
>TRBJ2-7|NA|NA|TRBV18
CASSRREEYEQYF
TGTGCCAGCTCACGGCGTGAAGAATACGAGCAGTACTTC
>TRBJ1-4|NA|NA|TRBV4-1
CASSQVGGGGNEKLFF
TGCGCCAGCAGCCAAGTTGGGGGAGGTGGAAATGAAAAACTGTTTTTT
>TRBJ2-5|TRBD1|NA|TRBV5-1
CASSRGQGREETQYF
TGCGCCAGCAGCAGGGGACAGGGGCGAGAAGAGACCCAGTACTTC
>TRBJ1-5|NA|NA|TRBV6-1
CASSEGQRPQHF
TGTGCCAGCAGTGAAGGACAGCGGCCCCAGCATTTT
>TRBJ2-5|NA|once|TRBV4-2
CASSLETGGQETQYF
TGTGCCAGCAGCCTCGAGACAGGCGGCCAAGAGACCCAGTACTTC
>TRBJ2-1|TRBD2|NA|TRBV2
CASSQGLAGGPGVEQFF
TGTGCCAGCAGTCAAGGACTAGCGGGAGGGCCGGGAGTGGAGCAGTTCTTC